This TCR beta chain was captured by sequencing in a study of T cell changes during pregnancy in multiple sclerosis. Measured with immunoSEQ multiplex PCR; TCRdb has only the in-frame clones, and not every one. The table shows fewer than 85,000 clones, with 93% occurring only once. The source is a female donor in good health, enrolled as a control in a pregnancy study. Sequenced material: peripheral blood, taken after pregnancy.

CDR3 residues: CASSYSTGTATYEQYF. CDR3 bases: TGTGCCAGCAGTTACTCGACCGGGACAGCAACCTACGAGCAGTACTTC. The rearrangement uses TRBV6-5 and TRBJ2-7; 7 bases fit TRBD1. J was trimmed by 2 bases and V by 0 bases; bases with no gene match: 7. Per germline, CDR1 MNHEY and CDR2 SVGAGI. The CDR3 covers 16 residues.